What follows is one T cell receptor (beta chain) and its context. Its antigen is still unknown. These data are taken from a study of cytomegalovirus exposure and HLA in healthy donors. The V segment lost 5 bases and the J segment 8 bases; nucleotides outside the gene matches: 10. Germline lookup yields CDR1 SEHNR and CDR2 FQNEAQ (reference sequence). This CDR3 region has 15 residues. The study, taken as a whole, reports: Among TCR beta chains, those listed as cytomegalovirus-associated numbered some 160. Rarity held for most TCR sequences, but there were some public TCRs that occurred in many donors.

PCR employed 60 Vbeta and 13 Jbeta primers. Using immunoSEQ multiplex PCR, the repertoire was profiled, and TCRdb retains in-frame clones only, with some absent. Of approximately 170,000 clones listed, roughly two thirds are singletons. The sequence derives from a woman aged 18 to 35 in good health and CMV-seropositive. What was sequenced was PBMCs. The chain uses TRBV7-9 and TRBJ2-1; 9 nucleotides line up with TRBD1. The CDR3 is CASSPVDRGIDEQFF. The DNA for the CDR3 is TGTGCCAGCAGCCCAGTGGACAGGGGAATCGATGAGCAGTTCTTC.